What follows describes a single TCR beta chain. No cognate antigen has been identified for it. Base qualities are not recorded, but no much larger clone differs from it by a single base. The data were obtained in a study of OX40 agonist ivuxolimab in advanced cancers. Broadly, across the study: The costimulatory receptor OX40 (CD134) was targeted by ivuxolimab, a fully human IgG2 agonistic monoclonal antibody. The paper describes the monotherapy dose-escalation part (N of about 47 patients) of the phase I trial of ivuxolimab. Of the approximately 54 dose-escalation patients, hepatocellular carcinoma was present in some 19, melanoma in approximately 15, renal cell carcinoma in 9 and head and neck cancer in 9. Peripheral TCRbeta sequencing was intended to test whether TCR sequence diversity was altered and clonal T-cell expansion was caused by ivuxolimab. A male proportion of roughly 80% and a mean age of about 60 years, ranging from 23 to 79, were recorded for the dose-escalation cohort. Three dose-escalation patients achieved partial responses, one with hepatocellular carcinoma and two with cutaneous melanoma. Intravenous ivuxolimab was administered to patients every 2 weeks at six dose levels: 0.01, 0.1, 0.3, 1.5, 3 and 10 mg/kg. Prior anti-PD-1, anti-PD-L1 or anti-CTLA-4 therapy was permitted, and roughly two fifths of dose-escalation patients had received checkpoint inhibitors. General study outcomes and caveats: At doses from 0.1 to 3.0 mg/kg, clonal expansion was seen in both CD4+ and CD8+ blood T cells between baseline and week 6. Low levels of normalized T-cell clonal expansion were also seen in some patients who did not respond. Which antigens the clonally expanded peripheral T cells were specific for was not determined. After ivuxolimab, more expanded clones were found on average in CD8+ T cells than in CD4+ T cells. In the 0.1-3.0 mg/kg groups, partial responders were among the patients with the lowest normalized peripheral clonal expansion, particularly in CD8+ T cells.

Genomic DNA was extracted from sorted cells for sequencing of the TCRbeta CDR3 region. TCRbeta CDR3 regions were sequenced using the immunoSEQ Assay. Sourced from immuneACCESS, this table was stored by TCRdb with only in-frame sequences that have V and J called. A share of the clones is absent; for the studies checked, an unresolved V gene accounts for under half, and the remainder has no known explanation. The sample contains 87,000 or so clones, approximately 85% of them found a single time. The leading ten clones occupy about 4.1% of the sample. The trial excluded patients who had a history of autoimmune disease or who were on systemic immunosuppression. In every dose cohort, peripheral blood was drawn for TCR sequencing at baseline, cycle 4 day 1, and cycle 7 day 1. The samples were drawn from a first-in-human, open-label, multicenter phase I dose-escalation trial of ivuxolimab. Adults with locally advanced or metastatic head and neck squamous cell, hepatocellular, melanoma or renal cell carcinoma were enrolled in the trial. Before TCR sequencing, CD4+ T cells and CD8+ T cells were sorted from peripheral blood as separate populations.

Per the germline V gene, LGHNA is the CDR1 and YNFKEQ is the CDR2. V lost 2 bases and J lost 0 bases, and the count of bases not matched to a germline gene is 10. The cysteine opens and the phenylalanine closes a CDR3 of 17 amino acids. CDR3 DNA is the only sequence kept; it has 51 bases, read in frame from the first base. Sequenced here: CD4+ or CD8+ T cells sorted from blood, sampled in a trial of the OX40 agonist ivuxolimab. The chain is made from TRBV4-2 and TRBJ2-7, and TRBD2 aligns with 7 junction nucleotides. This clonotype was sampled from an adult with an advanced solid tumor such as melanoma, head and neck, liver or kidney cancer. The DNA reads TGTGCCAGCAGCCAAAATCCCTCCGGGACTACCTCCTACGAGCAGTACTTC. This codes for CASSQNPSGTTSYEQYF.